The 4 T cell receptor beta chains below all came from one sample that was sequenced in a study of shared clonotypes between healthy human individuals. The method was immunoSEQ multiplex PCR; TCRdb's version includes in-frame clones alone and lacks a portion of them. This sample has some 2.1 million clones, with about 95% found just once. Naive CD8 cells, CD45RO-negative and positively selected for CCR7, excluded terminally differentiated effector memory CD45RA+ cells. Material for sequencing was naive CD8+ T cells sorted from blood. The receptors derive from a man aged 18 to 30 in good health.

This sequence joins TRBV13 and TRBJ1-5; 7 bases are shared with TRBD1. Germline loops: CDR1 PRHDT, CDR2 FYEKMQ (reference sequence). The length of the CDR3 is 15 residues. Unmatched junction bases numbered 6, after V lost 3 bases and J lost 4 bases. The CDR3 spells CASSFGTERNQPQHF. CDR3 bases: TGTGCCAGCAGCTTCGGGACAGAGCGAAATCAGCCCCAGCATTTT.

Of note for this clone: The same CDR3 arises from other DNA sequences in this sample as well. The V gene is TRBV30, the J gene TRBJ2-3; 7 nucleotides align to TRBD1. CDR1 and CDR2 (germline): GTSNPN, SVGIG (reference sequence). The V gene end was trimmed by 1 base and the J gene end by 1 base; junction bases not matched to a gene: 2. The CDR3 totals 14 residues. The CDR3 region is CAWSGGGGTDTQYF. Written as DNA, the CDR3 is TGTGCCTGGAGTGGAGGGGGCGGCACAGATACGCAGTATTTT.

For the CDR3, the DNA is TGCGCCAGCAGCTTGGAGAGACTAGCGGGGTCGTCTAGCACAGATACGCAGTATTTT. Translating gives CASSLERLAGSSSTDTQYF. The genes are TRBV5-1 and TRBJ2-3; the match to TRBD2 covers 11 bases. Germline assignment: CDR1 SGHRS and CDR2 YFSETQ. Trimming at V came to 0 bases and at J to 0 bases, leaving 9 bases not matched to a gene. CDR3 length: 19 residues.

The J gene is TRBJ1-1, the V gene TRBV6-1; tentative D call: TRBD1 (5 bases). CDR1 is MNHNS and CDR2 is SASEGT in the germline V gene. CDR3 length: 16 amino acids. V was clipped by 1 base and J by 4 bases, with 16 bases between them. The CDR3 here is CASSEEGWGVSTEAFF. The CDR3 nucleotides read TGTGCCAGCAGTGAAGAAGGATGGGGGGTTAGCACTGAAGCTTTCTTT.